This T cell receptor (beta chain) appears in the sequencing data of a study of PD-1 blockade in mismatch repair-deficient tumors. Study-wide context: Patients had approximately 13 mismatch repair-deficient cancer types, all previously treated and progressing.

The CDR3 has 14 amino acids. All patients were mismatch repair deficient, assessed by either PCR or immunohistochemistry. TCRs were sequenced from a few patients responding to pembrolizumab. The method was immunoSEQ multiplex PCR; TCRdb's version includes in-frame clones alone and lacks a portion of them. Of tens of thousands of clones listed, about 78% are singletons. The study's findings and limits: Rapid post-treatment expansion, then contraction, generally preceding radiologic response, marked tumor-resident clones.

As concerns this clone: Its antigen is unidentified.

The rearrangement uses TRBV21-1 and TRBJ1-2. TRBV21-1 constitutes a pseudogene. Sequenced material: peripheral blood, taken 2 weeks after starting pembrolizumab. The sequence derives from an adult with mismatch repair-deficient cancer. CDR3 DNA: TGTGCCAGCAGCAAAGCGAAAACTAACTATGGCTACACCTTC. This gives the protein CASSKAKTNYGYTF.